The 21 T cell receptor beta chains presented below share a single source sample, sequenced in a study of control samples from healthy donors and cancer patients. Some clones are missing from TCRdb's copy, which holds only in-frame ones; the method was immunoSEQ multiplex PCR. The table shows approximately 97,000 clones, with roughly 90% occurring only once. Sequencing input: blood. Every receptor here comes from a human donor in good health. The donor label of this sample is uncertain.

The chain combines TRBV30 with TRBJ2-3; D perhaps matches TRBD2 (5 bases). The CDR3 loop spans 16 amino acids. V was pared by 2 bases and J by 7 bases, with 22 bases between. Per the germline V gene, CDR1 is GTSNPN and CDR2 is SVGIG (reference sequence). The CDR3 DNA sequence: TGTGCCTGGAGTCCAAGACTCAGCGGACCCCGAAATACGCAGTATTTT. It encodes CAWSPRLSGPRNTQYF.

The chain recombines TRBV4-3 with TRBJ1-1; 7 nucleotides line up with TRBD1. This CDR3 region has 15 residues. V lost 5 bases and J lost 6; bases outside the gene matches: 12. The V gene's germline CDR1 is LGHNA and CDR2 YSLEER. CDR3 loop: CASSSRTGSPAEAFF. CDR3 nucleotides: TGCGCCAGCAGCTCGCGGACAGGCTCTCCTGCTGAAGCTTTCTTT.

This chain uses TRBV12-3 or TRBV12-4 with TRBJ2-7; D is perhaps TRBD1 (5 bases). Trimming took off 3 bases at V and 7 bases at J, with 13 bases between the two ends. This CDR3 comprises 13 residues. This chain's CDR3 is CASSLGRVNEQYF. The DNA for the CDR3 is TGTGCCAGCAGTTTGGGCAGGGTGAATGAGCAGTACTTC.

The chain uses TRBV10-3 and TRBJ1-1; D gene unclear. The V and J ends lost 2 bases and 1 base respectively, with 11 bases between them. Germline CDR1 and CDR2: ENHRY and SYGVKD. CDR3 length equals 15 residues. In DNA form, the CDR3 reads TGTGCCATCAGTGAGGTGCCCCTGGAGAACACTGAAGCTTTCTTT. Its translation: CAISEVPLENTEAFF.

This rearrangement joins TRBV25-1 to TRBJ2-6; 9 bases match TRBD1. Germline values: CDR1 MGHDK, CDR2 SYGVNS. Germline trimming cut 7 bases from V and 0 bases from J; bases unmatched to any gene: 7. The CDR3 sequence is 17 residues long. The DNA of the CDR3 is TGTGCCAGCACCCGAGGGACAGGGTCCTCTGGGGCCAACGTCCTGACTTTC. Amino acids: CASTRGTGSSGANVLTF. The variable domain in full, with the rest retrieved from reference TRBV25-1 and TRBJ2-6, is EADIYQTPRYLVIGTGKKITLECSQTMGHDKMYWYQQDPGMELHLIHYSYGVNSTEKGDLSSESTVSRIRTEHFPLTLESARPSHTSQYLCASTRGTGSSGANVLTFGAGSRLTVL.

The rearrangement links TRBV9 to TRBJ1-3, with D tentatively TRBD1 (5 bases). The CDR3 runs 14 residues. Between the trimmed V and J ends, which lost 10 bases and 0 bases, there was a span of 14 bases. CDR1 is SGDLS, CDR2 YYNGEE, per germline. As DNA, the CDR3 is TGTGCCTCCCGGGACGGGCTCTCTGGAAACACCATATATTTT. Encoded protein: CASRDGLSGNTIYF.

As DNA, the CDR3 is TGCGCCAGCAGCCAAGTACCCGGGACAGGGACCTCTGGGGCCAACGTCCTGACTTTC. Its protein is CASSQVPGTGTSGANVLTF. The chain has TRBV4-1 and TRBJ2-6; the match to TRBD1 covers 9 bases. The ends lost 1 base at V and 0 bases at J; junction bases unmatched: 7. The V gene's germline CDR1 is MGHRA and CDR2 YSYEKL. This CDR3 has 19 amino acids.

This chain links TRBV19 with TRBJ1-1; a weak D match, TRBD1 (5 bases). Germline-derived CDR1 and CDR2 are LNHDA and SQIVND (reference sequence). Trimming pared 3 bases from V and 0 bases from J, leaving 8 bases between. CDR3 length equals 14 residues. The DNA for the CDR3 is TGTGCCAGTAGTATGAGGGGAGTGAACACTGAAGCTTTCTTT. It translates to CASSMRGVNTEAFF.

V usage is TRBV24-1 and J usage is TRBJ2-1; 9 bases map to TRBD2. CDR1 is KGHDR, CDR2 SFDVKD, per germline. The length of the CDR3 is 18 residues. J gave up 8 bases and V 7 bases, and 20 bases lay outside the gene matches. The CDR3 bases are TGTGCCACCAGCGCCCCCGGGGTAGCGGGGGTTCGGGGAGATGAGCAGTTCTTC. It specifies CATSAPGVAGVRGDEQFF.

The rearrangement links TRBV7-8 to TRBJ1-1; D uncertain. Looked up from germline, CDR1 is SGHVS and CDR2 is FQNEAQ. V was cut by 4 bases and J by 3 bases, with 12 bases left in between. The CDR3 covers 14 residues. The CDR3 DNA reads TGTGCCAGCAGCTCGGTTGTCGGGGACACTGAAGCTTTCTTT. Its translation is CASSSVVGDTEAFF.

In DNA form, the CDR3 reads TGTGCCAGCAGCCTAAAGACAGGGAATGAAAAACTGTTTTTT. Its protein is CASSLKTGNEKLFF. The chain has TRBV3-1 (or the pseudogene TRBV3-2) and TRBJ1-4; 7 nucleotides line up with TRBD1. Germline CDR1 reads LGHDT; CDR2 reads YNNKEL (reference sequence). J was trimmed by 5 bases and V by 4 bases; bases with no gene match: 4. The CDR3 runs to 14 residues.

The count of this clone is one. The chain uses TRBV7-2 and TRBJ2-7; 7 bases align to TRBD1. The CDR3 runs 15 residues. The germline CDR1 and CDR2 sequences are SGHTA and FQGNSA. After removal of 0 bases from V and 2 bases from J, the junction contained 4 bases not matched to a gene. CDR3 residues: CASSLAGGDPYEQYF. CDR3 nucleotide sequence: TGTGCCAGCAGCTTAGCAGGGGGCGACCCCTACGAGCAGTACTTC.

The V and J genes are TRBV28 and TRBJ2-3; 10 positions match TRBD2. The CDR3 runs 16 residues. The ends lost 1 base at V and 1 base at J; junction bases unmatched: 2. Germline V lookup: CDR1 MDHEN, CDR2 SYDVKM. The CDR3 DNA reads TGTGCCAGCAGTTTATATCTAGCGGGGGGCACAGATACGCAGTATTTT. It is translated as CASSLYLAGGTDTQYF. Full variable domain (outside the CDR3, taken from reference TRBV28 and TRBJ2-3): DVKVTQSSRYLVKRTGEKVFLECVQDMDHENMFWYRQDPGLGLRLIYFSYDVKMKEKGDIPEGYSVSREKKERFSLILESASTNQTSMYLCASSLYLAGGTDTQYFGPGTRLTVL.

This clone was detected only once. The CDR3 DNA follows: TGCGCCAGCAGCTTGTTGGCACCAAGTACCGGGGAGCTGTTTTTT. Translating gives CASSLLAPSTGELFF. This chain joins TRBV5-1 and TRBJ2-2; D unresolved. Germline CDR1 is SGHRS and CDR2 is YFSETQ. The CDR3 is 15 amino acids. Deletions cut 1 base from V and 5 bases from J, with 12 bases between.

The gene calls are TRBV2 and TRBJ1-2, with D possibly TRBD1 on 5 matching bases. Germline lookup yields CDR1 SNHLY and CDR2 FYNNEI. The CDR3 is made up of 13 amino acids. V was trimmed by 7 bases and J by 5 bases, leaving 14 bases between them. The CDR3 region is CASTLGGGYGYTF. In DNA, the CDR3 is TGTGCCAGCACCTTAGGTGGGGGGTATGGCTACACCTTC.

CDR3 coding DNA: TGTGCCAGCAGTTACTCGTCGAGGGAGAATTCACCCCTCCACTTT. Translation gives CASSYSSRENSPLHF. The chain links TRBV6-5 to TRBJ1-6, with D hard to call. This CDR3 contains 15 residues. V was shortened by 0 bases and J by 7 bases, with 10 bases between the two germline ends. The germline CDR1 and CDR2 sequences are MNHEY and SVGAGI.

This chain connects TRBV9 to TRBJ2-6, with TRBD1 matching 9 bases. Germline CDR1 is SGDLS and CDR2 is YYNGEE. V shed 4 bases and J 0 bases; nucleotides not matched to a gene: 11. This CDR3 comprises 19 residues. The CDR3 loop reads CASSFAPGQGVSGANVLTF. The CDR3 DNA sequence: TGTGCCAGCAGCTTCGCCCCGGGACAGGGTGTCTCTGGGGCCAACGTCCTGACTTTC.

The genes are TRBV6-6 and TRBJ1-1; TRBD1 matches at 12 bases. V dropped 5 bases and J dropped 10; count of bases not matched to a gene: 11. The CDR3 length is 15 residues. Germline V gene data show CDR1 as MNHNY and CDR2 as SVGAGI (reference sequence). The DNA of the CDR3 is TGTGCCAGCAGTAAGCGGGACAGGGGGCTTCTGTTAGCTTTCTTT. Amino acid sequence: CASSKRDRGLLLAFF.

The CDR3 here is CASRGLLAGAYNEQFF. The CDR3 region has the DNA TGTGCAAGTCGGGGCCTACTAGCGGGGGCCTACAATGAGCAGTTCTTC. This rearrangement joins TRBV12-2 to TRBJ2-1; TRBD2 was called by the table and not checked on the DNA. TRBV12-2 is marked as a pseudogene. The CDR3 loop spans 16 amino acids.

The chain recombines TRBV7-6 with TRBJ2-1, with 9 bases fitting TRBD2. Germline V lookup: CDR1 SGHVS, CDR2 FNYEAQ. The V gene end was trimmed by 5 bases and the J gene end by 6 bases; junction bases not matched to a gene: 8. This CDR3 region has 15 residues. The DNA of the CDR3 is TGTGCCAGCAGCCCCCGCGGGGGGGCGGTCAATGAGCAGTTCTTC. It codes for CASSPRGGAVNEQFF. The complete variable domain, with remaining parts taken from reference TRBV7-6 and TRBJ2-1, reads GAGVSQSPRYKVTKRGQDVALRCDPISGHVSLYWYRQALGQGPEFLTYFNYEAQQDKSGLPNDRFSAERPEGSISTLTIQRTEQRDSAMYRCASSPRGGAVNEQFFGPGTRLTVL.

About this clone itself: Mismatch with germline at one junction end may stem from a read error. The V and J genes are TRBV25-1 and TRBJ1-6; no clear D. Germline loops: CDR1 MGHDK, CDR2 SYGVNS. This CDR3 has 12 amino acids. CDR3 nucleotides: TGTGCCAGCAGTGACTATAGTTCACCCCTCCACTTT. This gives the protein CASSDYSSPLHF.